This TCR beta chain was recovered during a study of blood T cells in healthy people across ages. Healthy Caucasians from Russia aged about 6 to 100 served as donors. Roughly 10 milliliters was the volume of peripheral blood drawn from each donor. There were at least 5 micrograms of total RNA extracted from every sample. It was with a sample-barcoded 5' primer and a J-beta primer mix that a second PCR of roughly 7 to 12 cycles was run. TCRdb reprocessed the 5' RACE reads via MiXCR and lists one record per CDR3 protein. The table lists more than 750,000 distinct CDR3 sequences, almost 30% of them singletons. This sample was also put to use in a study of T cells of mothers and their children. That paper states: In each mother, TCR beta CDR3 reads exceeded 10 million; in each child, they numbered several million.

This TCR was recovered from a middle-aged woman in good health. Specimen: blood.

DNA for the CDR3: TGCGCCAGCAGCTTGAGTCGGGGGGATGAGCAGTTCTTC. Translated, it gives CASSLSRGDEQFF. The rearrangement links TRBV5-1 to TRBJ2-1; 7 nucleotides agree with TRBD2. The CDR3 consists of 13 residues. Germline V lookup: CDR1 SGHRS, CDR2 YFSETQ. The J segment lost 8 bases and the V segment lost 1 base, leaving 3 bases of the junction unmatched.